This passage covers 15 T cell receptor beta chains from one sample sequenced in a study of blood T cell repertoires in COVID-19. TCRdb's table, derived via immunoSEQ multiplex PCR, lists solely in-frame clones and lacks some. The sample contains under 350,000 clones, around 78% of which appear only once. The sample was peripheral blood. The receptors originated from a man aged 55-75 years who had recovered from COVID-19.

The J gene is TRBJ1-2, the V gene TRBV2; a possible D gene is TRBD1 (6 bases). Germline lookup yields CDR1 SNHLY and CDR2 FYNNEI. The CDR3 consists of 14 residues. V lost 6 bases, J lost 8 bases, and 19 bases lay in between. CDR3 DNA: TGTGCCAGCAGGGAGGCCGACAGGCTTGGAGGCTACACCTTC. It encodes CASREADRLGGYTF. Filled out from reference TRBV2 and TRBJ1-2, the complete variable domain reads EPEVTQTPSHQVTQMGQEVILRCVPISNHLYFYWYRQILGQKVEFLVSFYNNEISEKSEIFDDQFSVERPDGSNFTLKIRSTKLEDSAMYFCASREADRLGGYTFGSGTRLTVV.

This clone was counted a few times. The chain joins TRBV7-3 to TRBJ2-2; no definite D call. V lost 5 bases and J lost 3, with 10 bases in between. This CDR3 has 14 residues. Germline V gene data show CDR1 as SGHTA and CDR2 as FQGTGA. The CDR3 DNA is TGTGCCAGCAGCACCCACCGGGACACCGGGGAGCTGTTTTTT. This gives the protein CASSTHRDTGELFF.

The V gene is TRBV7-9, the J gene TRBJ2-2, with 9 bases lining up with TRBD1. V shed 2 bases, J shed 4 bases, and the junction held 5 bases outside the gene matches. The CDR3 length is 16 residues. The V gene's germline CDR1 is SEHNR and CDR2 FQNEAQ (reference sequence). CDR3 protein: CASSLFGQGSTGELFF. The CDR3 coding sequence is TGTGCCAGCAGCTTATTTGGACAGGGGAGCACCGGGGAGCTGTTTTTT.

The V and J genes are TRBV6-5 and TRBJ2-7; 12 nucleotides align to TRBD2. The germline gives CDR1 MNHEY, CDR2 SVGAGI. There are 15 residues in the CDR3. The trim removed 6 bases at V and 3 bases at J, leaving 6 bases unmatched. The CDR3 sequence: CASSLTSGGYYEQYF. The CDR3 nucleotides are TGTGCCAGCAGCCTGACTAGCGGGGGCTACTACGAGCAGTACTTC.

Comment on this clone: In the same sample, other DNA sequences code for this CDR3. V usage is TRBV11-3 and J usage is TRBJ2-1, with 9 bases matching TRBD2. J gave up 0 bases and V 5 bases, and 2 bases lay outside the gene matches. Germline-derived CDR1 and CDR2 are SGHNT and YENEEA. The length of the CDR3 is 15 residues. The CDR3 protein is CASSLSGSSYNEQFF. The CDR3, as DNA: TGTGCCAGCAGCCTTAGCGGGAGCTCCTACAATGAGCAGTTCTTC.

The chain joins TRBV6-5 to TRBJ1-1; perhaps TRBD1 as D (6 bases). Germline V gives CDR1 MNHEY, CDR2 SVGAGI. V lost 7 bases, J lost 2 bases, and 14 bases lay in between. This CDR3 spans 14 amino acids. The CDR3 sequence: CASTQGTLNTEAFF. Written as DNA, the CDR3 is TGTGCCAGCACCCAGGGGACATTAAACACTGAAGCTTTCTTT.

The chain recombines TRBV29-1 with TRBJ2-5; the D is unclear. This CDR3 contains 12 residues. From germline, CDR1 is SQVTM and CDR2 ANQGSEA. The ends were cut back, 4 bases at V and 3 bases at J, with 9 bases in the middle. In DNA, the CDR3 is TGCAGCGTTGCACGTACTGAAGAGACCCAGTACTTC. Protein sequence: CSVARTEETQYF.

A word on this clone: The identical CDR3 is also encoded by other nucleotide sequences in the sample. The CDR3 nucleotides read TGTGCCAGCAGTTTAGGGACAGGGGGCGGCTACACCTTC. Translation: CASSLGTGGGYTF. This chain connects TRBV12-3 or TRBV12-4 to TRBJ1-2, with 11 bases lining up with TRBD1. This CDR3 has 13 amino acids. After removal of 1 base from V and 8 bases from J, the junction contained 0 bases not matched to a gene.

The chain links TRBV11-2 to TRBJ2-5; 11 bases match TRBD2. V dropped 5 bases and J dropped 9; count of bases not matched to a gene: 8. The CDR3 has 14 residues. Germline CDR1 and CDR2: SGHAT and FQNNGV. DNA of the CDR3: TGTGCCAGCAGCACAGAGGGACTAGCGGATCCCCAGTACTTC. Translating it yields CASSTEGLADPQYF.

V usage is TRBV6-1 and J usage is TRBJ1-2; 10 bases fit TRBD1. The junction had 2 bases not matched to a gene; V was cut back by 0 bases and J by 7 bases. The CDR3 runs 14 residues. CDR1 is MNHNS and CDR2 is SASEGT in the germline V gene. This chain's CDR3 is CASSEADRGLGYTF. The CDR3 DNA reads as TGTGCCAGCAGTGAAGCTGACAGGGGGCTTGGCTACACCTTC.

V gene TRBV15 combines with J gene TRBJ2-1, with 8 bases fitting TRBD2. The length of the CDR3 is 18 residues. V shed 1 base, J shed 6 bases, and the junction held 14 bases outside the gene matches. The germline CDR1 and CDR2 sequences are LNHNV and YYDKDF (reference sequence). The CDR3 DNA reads TGTGCCACCAGCAGAGTAGGAGGTACCGGGACTAGGGGCAATGAGCAGTTCTTC. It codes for CATSRVGGTGTRGNEQFF.

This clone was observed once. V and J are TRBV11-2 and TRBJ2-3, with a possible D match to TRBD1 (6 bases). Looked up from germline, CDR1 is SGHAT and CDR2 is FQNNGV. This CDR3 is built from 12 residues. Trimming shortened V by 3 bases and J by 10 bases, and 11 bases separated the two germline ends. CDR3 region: CASSLDSPAQYF. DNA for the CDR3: TGTGCCAGCAGCTTGGACAGCCCGGCGCAGTATTTT.

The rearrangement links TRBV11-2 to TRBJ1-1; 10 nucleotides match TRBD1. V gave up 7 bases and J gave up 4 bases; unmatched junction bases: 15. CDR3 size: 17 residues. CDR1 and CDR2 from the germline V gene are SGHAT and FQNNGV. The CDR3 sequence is CASTKGGQGRSATEAFF. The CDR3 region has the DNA TGTGCCAGCACTAAGGGGGGACAGGGGAGATCGGCCACTGAAGCTTTCTTT.

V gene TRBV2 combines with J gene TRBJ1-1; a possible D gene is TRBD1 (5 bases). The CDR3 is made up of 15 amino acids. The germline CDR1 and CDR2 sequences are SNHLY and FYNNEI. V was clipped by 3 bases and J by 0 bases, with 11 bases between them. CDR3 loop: CASSDLGQMNTEAFF. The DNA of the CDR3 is TGTGCCAGCAGTGACTTGGGGCAGATGAACACTGAAGCTTTCTTT.

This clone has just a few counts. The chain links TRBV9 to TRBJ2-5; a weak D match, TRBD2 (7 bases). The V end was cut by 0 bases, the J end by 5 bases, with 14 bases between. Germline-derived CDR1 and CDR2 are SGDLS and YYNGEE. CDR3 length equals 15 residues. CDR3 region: CASSVEGGGRETQYF. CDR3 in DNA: TGTGCCAGCAGCGTAGAAGGCGGGGGCAGGGAGACCCAGTACTTC.